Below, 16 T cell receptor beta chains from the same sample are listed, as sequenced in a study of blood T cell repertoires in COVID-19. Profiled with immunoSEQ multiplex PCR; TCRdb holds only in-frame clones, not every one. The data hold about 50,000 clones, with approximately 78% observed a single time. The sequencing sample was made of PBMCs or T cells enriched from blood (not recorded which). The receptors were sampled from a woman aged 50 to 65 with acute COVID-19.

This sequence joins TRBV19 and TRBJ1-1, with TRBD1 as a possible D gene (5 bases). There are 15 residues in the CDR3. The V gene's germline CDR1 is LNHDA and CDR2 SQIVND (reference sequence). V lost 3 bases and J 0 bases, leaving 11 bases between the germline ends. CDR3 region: CASSIGGMLNTEAFF. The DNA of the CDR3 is TGTGCCAGTAGTATCGGGGGGATGTTGAACACTGAAGCTTTCTTT.

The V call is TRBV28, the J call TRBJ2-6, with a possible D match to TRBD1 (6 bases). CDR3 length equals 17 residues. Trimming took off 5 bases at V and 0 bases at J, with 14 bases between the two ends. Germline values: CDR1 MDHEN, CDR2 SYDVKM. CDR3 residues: CASSPRKGGSGANVLTF. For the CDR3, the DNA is TGTGCCAGCAGTCCTCGTAAAGGGGGCTCTGGGGCCAACGTCCTGACTTTC.

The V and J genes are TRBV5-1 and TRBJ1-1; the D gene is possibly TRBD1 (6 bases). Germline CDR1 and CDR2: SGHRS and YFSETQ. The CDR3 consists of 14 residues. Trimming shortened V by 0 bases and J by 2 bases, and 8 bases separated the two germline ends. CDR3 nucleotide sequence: TGCGCCAGCAGCTTGGGGACAGACAACACTGAAGCTTTCTTT. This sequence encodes CASSLGTDNTEAFF.

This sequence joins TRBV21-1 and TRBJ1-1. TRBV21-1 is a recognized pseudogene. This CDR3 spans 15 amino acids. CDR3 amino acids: CASSKREGAYTEAFF. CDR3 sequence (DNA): TGTGCCAGCAGCAAGAGGGAGGGAGCCTACACTGAAGCTTTCTTT.

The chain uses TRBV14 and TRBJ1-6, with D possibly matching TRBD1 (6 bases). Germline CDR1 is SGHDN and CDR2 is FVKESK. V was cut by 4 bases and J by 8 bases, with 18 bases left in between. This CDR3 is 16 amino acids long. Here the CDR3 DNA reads TGTGCCAGCAGCCCCACGGGGGGGCGAGGAGATTCACCCCTCCACTTT. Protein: CASSPTGGRGDSPLHF.

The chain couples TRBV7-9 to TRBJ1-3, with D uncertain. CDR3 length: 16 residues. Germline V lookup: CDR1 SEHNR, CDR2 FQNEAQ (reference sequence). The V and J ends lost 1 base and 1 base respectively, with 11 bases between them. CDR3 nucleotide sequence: TGTGCCAGCAGCTTAGACGGCGGAGGATCTGGAAACACCATATATTTT. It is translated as CASSLDGGGSGNTIYF. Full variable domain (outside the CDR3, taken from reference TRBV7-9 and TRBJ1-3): DTGVSQNPRHKITKRGQNVTFRCDPISEHNRLYWYRQTLGQGPEFLTYFQNEAQLEKSRLLSDRFSAERPKGSFSTLEIQRTEQGDSAMYLCASSLDGGGSGNTIYFGEGSWLTVV.

CDR3 nucleotide sequence: TGCGCCAGCAGCCCTTCACAGGGGGAAGGTGGCTACACCTTC. The encoded protein is CASSPSQGEGGYTF. This sequence joins TRBV5-1 and TRBJ1-2; 8 bases match TRBD1. Germline CDR1 and CDR2: SGHRS and YFSETQ. Trimming at V came to 4 bases and at J to 7 bases, leaving 9 bases not matched to a gene. This CDR3 has 14 residues.

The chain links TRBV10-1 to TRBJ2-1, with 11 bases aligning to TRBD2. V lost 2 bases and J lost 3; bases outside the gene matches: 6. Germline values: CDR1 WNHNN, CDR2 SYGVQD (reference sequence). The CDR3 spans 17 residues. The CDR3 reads CASSEAVAGGSYNEQFF. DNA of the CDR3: TGCGCCAGCAGTGAGGCGGTAGCGGGGGGGAGCTACAATGAGCAGTTCTTC.

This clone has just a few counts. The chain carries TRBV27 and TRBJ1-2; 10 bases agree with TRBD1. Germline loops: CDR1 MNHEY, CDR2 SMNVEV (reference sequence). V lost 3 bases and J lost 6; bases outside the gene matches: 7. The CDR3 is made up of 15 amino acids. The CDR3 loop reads CASSFWGQGRDGYTF. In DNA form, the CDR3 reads TGTGCCAGCAGTTTTTGGGGACAGGGGAGAGATGGCTACACCTTC.

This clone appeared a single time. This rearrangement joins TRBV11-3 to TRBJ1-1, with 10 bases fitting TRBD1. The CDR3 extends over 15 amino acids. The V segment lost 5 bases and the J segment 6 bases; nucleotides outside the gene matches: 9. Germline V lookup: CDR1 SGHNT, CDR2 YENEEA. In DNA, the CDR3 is TGTGCCAGCAGCGCCCTCCGGGACAGGGGCCCTGAAGCTTTCTTT. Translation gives CASSALRDRGPEAFF.

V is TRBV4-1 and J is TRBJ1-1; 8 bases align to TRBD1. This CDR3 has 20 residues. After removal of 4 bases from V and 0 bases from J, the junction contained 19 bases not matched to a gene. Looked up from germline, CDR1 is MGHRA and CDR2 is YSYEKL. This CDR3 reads CASSPYPSLDRGRLNTEAFF. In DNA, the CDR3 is TGCGCCAGCAGCCCATACCCCTCCTTAGACAGGGGACGGCTGAACACTGAAGCTTTCTTT.

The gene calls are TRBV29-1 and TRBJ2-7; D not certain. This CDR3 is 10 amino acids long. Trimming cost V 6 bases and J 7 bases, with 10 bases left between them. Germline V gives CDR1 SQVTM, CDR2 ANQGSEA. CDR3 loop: CSVGSGEQYF. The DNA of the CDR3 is TGCAGCGTCGGGTCGGGTGAGCAGTACTTC.

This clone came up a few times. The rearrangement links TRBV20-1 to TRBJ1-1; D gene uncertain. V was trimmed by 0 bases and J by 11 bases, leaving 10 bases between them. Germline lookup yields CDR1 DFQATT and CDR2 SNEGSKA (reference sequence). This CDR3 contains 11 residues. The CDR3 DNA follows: TGCAGTGCTAGAGATAAAATCCGGGCTTTCTTT. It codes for CSARDKIRAFF.

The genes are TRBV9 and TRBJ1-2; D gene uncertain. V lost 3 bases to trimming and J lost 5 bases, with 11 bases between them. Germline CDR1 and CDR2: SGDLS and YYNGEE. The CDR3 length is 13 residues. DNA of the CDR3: TGTGCCAGCAGCGAAAGCGATTTTTATGGCTACACCTTC. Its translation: CASSESDFYGYTF.

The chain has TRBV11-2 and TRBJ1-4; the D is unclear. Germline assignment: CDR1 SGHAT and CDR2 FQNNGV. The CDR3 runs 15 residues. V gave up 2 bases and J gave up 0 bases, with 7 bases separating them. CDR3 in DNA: TGTGCCAGCAGCTTATGGGCTTCAACTAATGAAAAACTGTTTTTT. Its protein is CASSLWASTNEKLFF.

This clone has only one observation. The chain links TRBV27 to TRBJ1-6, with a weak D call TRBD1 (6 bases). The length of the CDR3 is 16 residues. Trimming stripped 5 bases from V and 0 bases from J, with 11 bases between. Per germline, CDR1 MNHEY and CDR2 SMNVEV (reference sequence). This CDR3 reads CASSAAQGSYNSPLHF. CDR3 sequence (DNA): TGTGCCAGCAGTGCAGCACAGGGCTCCTATAATTCACCCCTCCACTTT.